The T cell receptor beta chain described here comes from a study of CD8+CD57+ T cells in acquired aplastic anemia (dated by TCRdb to 2017 to 2018). For the wider study: DNA extracted from sorted CD4+ and CD8+ cells had a mean of about 3.2 ug, with a range of 0.2 to 27.4 ug. A CD8+CD57+ expansion meant a frequency higher than the mean frequency seen in healthy subjects. Results the study describes overall, beyond this receptor: CD8+ Simpson's diversity did not differ significantly between patients and healthy controls (P=0.060). Although roughly 30 CD8+ CDR3 sequences were shared by patients and controls, these sequences appeared highly expressed in patients and within the immunodominant clones of patients.

With regard to this clonotype: The specificity of this receptor is unknown. Per-nucleotide qualities are absent, and no much larger clonotype sits a single base away.

The germline ends are 12 bases apart after V is trimmed by 6 bases and J by 1 base. From the germline V gene (reference sequence), CDR1 is DFQATT and CDR2 is SNEGSKA. Measured from the cysteine to the phenylalanine, the CDR3 is 13 residues long. Solely the CDR3 DNA is kept, with 39 bases framed from the first base. Flow cytometry had shown CD8+CD57+ cell expansion in the patients selected for sequencing. Every patient had a diagnosis of severe acquired aplastic anemia based on International Study of Aplastic Anemia and Agranulocytosis and Camitta criteria. Patients had received no therapy at the time of blood sampling. TCR repertoires of sorted CD4+ and CD8+ blood T cells from severe aplastic anemia patients and healthy subjects were deep-sequenced in the study. Patients were enrolled under clinicaltrials.gov protocols 00001620, 01623167, 00001397, 00071045, 00081523 and 00961064 in the USA. Ficoll-Paque density gradient centrifugation was used to isolate peripheral blood mononuclear cells. Before DNA extraction, CD4+ and CD8+ T cells were sorted with FACS or magnetic beads.

Profiling of TCR beta VDJ combinations and CDR3 sequences used genomic DNA as the template. TCR repertoire sequencing was run on an Illumina HiSeq 2000. Under the source paper's analysis protocol: TRBV/TRBJ rearrangement plots, CDR3 size and DJ length profiles, and Simpson's diversity index were used to evaluate the repertoires. Whichever DNA sequence was most abundant in the deep sequencing data was defined as the immunodominant clone. CDR3 amino acid sequences were screened for sharing across subjects and compared with published repertoires and the VDJdb database. TCRdb cleaned the public reads at Q25 with fastp, built clones with MiXCR and kept in-frame beta chains. Rows are unified per CDR3 protein, each entry keeping the most common DNA and genes. TCRdb's processing, not the authors', yielded these V and J calls. The sample records 150,000 to 180,000 distinct CDR3 sequences, roughly 54% of which are singletons. The ten largest clones capture approximately 12% of the sample.

The V gene is TRBV20-1 and the J gene is TRBJ1-1; a weak D assignment points to TRBD1 (6 bases agree). Sequencing was performed on sorted CD4+, CD8+, or CD8+CD57+ T cells (not recorded which) from PBMCs. The clonotype was recovered from a human donor with aplastic anemia. The CDR3 loop reads CSAPRGGNTEAFF. The DNA sequence reads TGCAGTGCCCCGAGGGGGGGGAACACTGAAGCTTTCTTT.